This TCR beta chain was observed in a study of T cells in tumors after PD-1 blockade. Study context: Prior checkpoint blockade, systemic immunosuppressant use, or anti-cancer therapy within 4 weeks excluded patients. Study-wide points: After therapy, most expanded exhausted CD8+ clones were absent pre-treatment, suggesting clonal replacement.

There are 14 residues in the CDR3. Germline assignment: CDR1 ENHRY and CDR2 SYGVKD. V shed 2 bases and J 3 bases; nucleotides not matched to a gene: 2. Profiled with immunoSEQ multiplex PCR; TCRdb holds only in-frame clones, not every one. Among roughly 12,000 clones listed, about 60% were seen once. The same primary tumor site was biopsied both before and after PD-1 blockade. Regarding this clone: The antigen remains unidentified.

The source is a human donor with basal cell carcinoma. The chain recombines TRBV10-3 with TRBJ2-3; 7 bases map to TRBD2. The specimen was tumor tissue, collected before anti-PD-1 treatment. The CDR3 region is CAISEGGGTDTQYF. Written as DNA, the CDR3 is TGTGCCATCAGTGAGGGGGGGGGAACAGATACGCAGTATTTT.